This TCR beta chain was recovered during a study of cytomegalovirus exposure and HLA in healthy donors. This clone was recorded a few times. Its specificity is not known. The study's findings and limits: A further, later analysis showed that HLA-associated TCR beta chains (compared with equally common others) were more clonally expanded. In a later analysis, the majority of CMV-associated beta chains seemingly showed HLA restriction. Presence/absence analyses rested on an assumption that sequencing depth was roughly uniform across donors.

The germline gives CDR1 MNHNY, CDR2 SVGAGI (reference sequence). With 6 bases clipped from V and 0 bases from J, the junction kept 2 bases outside the gene matches. This CDR3 has 13 amino acids. The PCR was carried out with 60 Vbeta primers and 13 Jbeta primers. The assay was immunoSEQ multiplex PCR, and TCRdb's table has in-frame clones only and misses some. The sample holds about 89,000 clones, roughly 80% seen once. Donors in the study were healthy people who gave bone marrow. The receptor's source is a young man in good health and CMV-seronegative. Sequencing was performed on PBMCs. The rearrangement uses TRBV6-6 and TRBJ2-7, with TRBD1 identical over 7 bases. The DNA of the CDR3 is TGTGCCAGCAGCGACAGGGACTCCTACGAGCAGTACTTC. Translation: CASSDRDSYEQYF.